A single sample is the source of the 30 T cell receptor beta chains below, sequenced in a study of blood T cell repertoires in COVID-19. Repertoires were generated with immunoSEQ multiplex PCR, while TCRdb's copy carries only in-frame clones and drops some. The profile shows approximately 92,000 clones, 75% to 85% of them singletons. The sample consisted of peripheral blood. The receptors originated from a man aged 60 to 69 with acute or convalescent COVID-19.

The chain has TRBV6-5 and TRBJ1-2, with 7 bases lining up with TRBD1. V was pared by 5 bases and J by 5 bases, with 8 bases of the junction left unmatched. Germline lookup yields CDR1 MNHEY and CDR2 SVGAGI. There are 14 residues in the CDR3. The DNA for the CDR3 is TGTGCCAGCAGTACTCATGGGACAGATTATGGCTACACCTTC. This codes for CASSTHGTDYGYTF.

This chain connects TRBV6-5 to TRBJ1-1; weak D call: TRBD1 (6 bases). CDR3 length: 13 amino acids. The germline gives CDR1 MNHEY, CDR2 SVGAGI. Trimming shortened V by 7 bases and J by 4 bases, and 13 bases separated the two germline ends. In DNA, the CDR3 is TGTGCCAGCACCGGGGGAGGGGGCACTGAAGCTTTCTTT. Protein: CASTGGGGTEAFF.

This clone was seen a single time. The chain couples TRBV18 to TRBJ2-7, with 7 bases lining up with TRBD1. V lost 3 bases, J lost 6 bases, and 5 bases stayed unmatched. Germline V gene sequence: CDR1 KGHSH, CDR2 LQKENI. There are 13 residues in the CDR3. The CDR3 DNA follows: TGTGCCAGCTCACCCGACAGGGCTGGCGAGCAGTACGTC. It specifies CASSPDRAGEQYV.

For this clone: The sample contains more than one DNA sequence encoding this CDR3. For the CDR3, the DNA is TGTGCCAGCTCACTCTCTACAGGGGCTACGGACACTGAAGCTTTCTTT. Translation: CASSLSTGATDTEAFF. The chain joins TRBV18 to TRBJ1-1; 7 nucleotides agree with TRBD1. V shed 4 bases, J shed 3 bases, and the junction held 11 bases outside the gene matches. The CDR3 is made up of 16 amino acids. Per the germline V gene, CDR1 is KGHSH and CDR2 is LQKENI.

This rearrangement joins TRBV2 to TRBJ1-4, with a tentative D call TRBD1 (5 bases). The V gene lost 1 base and the J gene lost 8 bases, with 11 bases spanning the gap. The CDR3 is made up of 14 amino acids. From germline, CDR1 is SNHLY and CDR2 FYNNEI. The CDR3 here is CASSEESGYEKLFF. The CDR3 DNA reads TGTGCCAGCAGTGAAGAGTCAGGGTACGAAAAACTGTTTTTT.

The rearrangement links TRBV25-1 to TRBJ1-2; no firm D call. Germline lookup yields CDR1 MGHDK and CDR2 SYGVNS. This CDR3 contains 13 residues. V was clipped by 4 bases and J by 8 bases, with 14 bases between them. CDR3 DNA: TGTGCCAGCAGTGTAGTATTCGAGCGGGGCTACACCTTC. Encoded protein: CASSVVFERGYTF.

This chain uses TRBV5-1 with TRBJ2-1, with D tentatively TRBD2 (5 bases). Germline assignment: CDR1 SGHRS and CDR2 YFSETQ. This CDR3 is 13 amino acids long. The V end was cut by 4 bases, the J end by 9 bases, with 14 bases between. In DNA, the CDR3 is TGCGCCAGCAGCCCCTTCGCGGGTCTTGAGCAGTTCTTC. Translating it yields CASSPFAGLEQFF. Full variable domain (rest looked up from reference TRBV5-1 and TRBJ2-1): KAGVTQTPRYLIKTRGQQVTLSCSPISGHRSVSWYQQTPGQGLQFLFEYFSETQRNKGNFPGRFSGRQFSNSRSEMNVSTLELGDSALYLCASSPFAGLEQFFGPGTRLTVL.

V and J are TRBV7-2 and TRBJ2-7, with D perhaps matching TRBD2 (7 bases). The CDR3 runs to 17 residues. The germline CDR1 and CDR2 sequences are SGHTA and FQGNSA. Trimming cost V 2 bases and J 0 bases, with 17 bases left between them. The chain's CDR3 is CASSLSVGRGYSYEQYF. The CDR3 bases are TGTGCCAGCAGCTTAAGTGTAGGGAGGGGGTACTCCTACGAGCAGTACTTC.

This clone was picked up a small number of times. The chain uses TRBV9 and TRBJ1-3, with TRBD1 identical over 10 bases. Germline V gives CDR1 SGDLS, CDR2 YYNGEE. Losses at the gene ends were 0 bases for V and 7 bases for J; bases not matched to a gene: 1. CDR3 length: 14 residues. CDR3 region: CASSVGQGANTIYF. The CDR3, as DNA: TGTGCCAGCAGCGTAGGACAGGGGGCTAACACCATATATTTT.

The V and J genes are TRBV12-3 or TRBV12-4 and TRBJ2-7, with D possibly being TRBD2 (6 bases). This CDR3 has 12 amino acids. The germline V and J ends were trimmed by 6 bases and 4 bases, with 10 bases remaining between them. CDR3 sequence (DNA): TGTGCCAGCAGCATGGGACTTTACGAGCAGTACTTC. Its translation: CASSMGLYEQYF.

V is TRBV9 and J is TRBJ1-6; TRBD1 is a possible D gene (5 bases). The germline V and J ends were trimmed by 2 bases and 5 bases, with 11 bases remaining between them. CDR3 size: 15 residues. The germline gives CDR1 SGDLS, CDR2 YYNGEE. In DNA, the CDR3 is TGTGCCAGCAGCGTCCAGGGCAGGAATAATTCACCCCTCCACTTT. As protein: CASSVQGRNNSPLHF. Combining the CDR3 with reference TRBV9 and TRBJ1-6 gives the whole variable domain DSGVTQTPKHLITATGQRVTLRCSPRSGDLSVYWYQQSLDQGLQFLIQYYNGEERAKGNILERFSAQQFPDLHSELNLSSLELGDSALYFCASSVQGRNNSPLHFGNGTRLTVT.

The rearrangement uses TRBV24-1 and TRBJ1-2, with a weak D call TRBD1 (6 bases). Germline V gives CDR1 KGHDR, CDR2 SFDVKD. The CDR3 totals 15 residues. V was pared by 2 bases and J by 4 bases, with 13 bases between. CDR3 protein: CATSDSTLTGYGYTF. Written as DNA, the CDR3 is TGTGCCACCAGTGATTCTACACTGACAGGCTATGGCTACACCTTC.

This chain connects TRBV21-1 to TRBJ2-7; TRBD2, the D gene given by the table, was not confirmed from the DNA. TRBV21-1 is a pseudogene. The CDR3 sequence is 15 residues long. CDR3: CASSETSGIKYEQYV. The CDR3 DNA reads as TGTGCCAGCAGCGAGACTAGCGGGATAAAGTACGAGCAGTACGTC.

Only a few counts were recorded for this clone. The chain combines TRBV6-1 with TRBJ1-1; the match to TRBD1 covers 7 bases. The V segment lost 3 bases and the J segment 0 bases; nucleotides outside the gene matches: 1. The CDR3 has 14 amino acids. Looked up from germline, CDR1 is MNHNS and CDR2 is SASEGT. Written as DNA, the CDR3 is TGTGCCAGCAGTGAGACAGGGTTGAACACTGAAGCTTTCTTT. Translated, it gives CASSETGLNTEAFF.

The rearrangement joins TRBV6-1 to TRBJ1-1, with 7 bases lining up with TRBD1. This CDR3 is built from 15 residues. The germline gives CDR1 MNHNS, CDR2 SASEGT. With V trimmed by 2 bases and J by 1 base, 4 bases remained unmatched. CDR3 residues: CASSERGPSNTEAFF. The CDR3 region has the DNA TGTGCCAGCAGTGAAAGGGGGCCTTCGAACACTGAAGCTTTCTTT.

The rearrangement links TRBV7-6 to TRBJ2-1; TRBD2 might be the D (6 bases). Germline V gene sequence: CDR1 SGHVS, CDR2 FNYEAQ. Trimming stripped 5 bases from V and 8 bases from J, with 19 bases between. The CDR3 is made up of 15 amino acids. The CDR3 spells CASSRPPSALDEQFF. The CDR3, as DNA: TGTGCCAGCAGCAGACCTCCTAGCGCTCTCGATGAGCAGTTCTTC. Full variable domain (rest looked up from reference TRBV7-6 and TRBJ2-1): GAGVSQSPRYKVTKRGQDVALRCDPISGHVSLYWYRQALGQGPEFLTYFNYEAQQDKSGLPNDRFSAERPEGSISTLTIQRTEQRDSAMYRCASSRPPSALDEQFFGPGTRLTVL.

The chain couples TRBV7-2 to TRBJ1-5; possibly TRBD1 for D (6 bases). CDR1 is SGHTA and CDR2 is FQGNSA in the germline V gene. The CDR3 spans 15 residues. V was clipped by 5 bases and J by 6 bases, with 17 bases between them. DNA of the CDR3: TGTGCCAGCAGCCCCCAGGGGAGGGGGGGTCAGCCCCAGCATTTT. It translates to CASSPQGRGGQPQHF.

DNA of the CDR3: TGTGCCAGTAGTTTTGGCGACAGGGGCTATGGCTACACCTTC. Protein sequence: CASSFGDRGYGYTF. The chain combines TRBV19 with TRBJ1-2, with 8 positions matching TRBD1. CDR1 is LNHDA and CDR2 is SQIVND in the germline V gene (reference sequence). The ends lost 5 bases at V and 4 bases at J; junction bases unmatched: 6. The CDR3 sequence is 14 residues long. The full variable domain, with the rest looked up from reference TRBV19 and TRBJ1-2, is DGGITQSPKYLFRKEGQNVTLSCEQNLNHDAMYWYRQDPGQGLRLIYYSQIVNDFQKGDIAEGYSVSREKKESFPLTVTSAQKNPTAFYLCASSFGDRGYGYTFGSGTRLTVV.

The table lists this clone with a few counts. This chain uses TRBV6-5 with TRBJ2-3; 9 bases match TRBD2. Germline assignment: CDR1 MNHEY and CDR2 SVGAGI. CDR3 length equals 12 residues. The CDR3 protein is CGSGSLTDTQYF. The CDR3 DNA is TGTGGTAGCGGGAGTTTAACAGATACGCAGTATTTT.

This clone was found once. The V call is TRBV6-5, the J call TRBJ2-7; the D gene is possibly TRBD2 (7 bases). This CDR3 is 14 amino acids long. V lost 5 bases to trimming and J lost 6 bases, with 17 bases between them. From germline, CDR1 is MNHEY and CDR2 SVGAGI. Here the CDR3 reads CASSKRDGGLEQYV. CDR3 coding DNA: TGTGCCAGCAGTAAAAGGGACGGGGGGCTCGAGCAGTACGTC.

The genes are TRBV20-1 and TRBJ2-2; D possibly corresponds to TRBD1 (6 bases). Trimming took 3 bases from V and 5 from J, leaving 19 bases between them. Germline-derived CDR1 and CDR2 are DFQATT and SNEGSKA (reference sequence). This CDR3 is built from 16 residues. This CDR3 reads CSASGSPGQKTGELFF. The CDR3 DNA is TGCAGTGCTAGTGGCTCGCCGGGACAAAAAACCGGGGAGCTGTTTTTT.

The chain couples TRBV6-5 to TRBJ1-1, with D hard to call. The CDR3 covers 14 residues. CDR1 MNHEY and CDR2 SVGAGI come from the germline V gene. The ends were cut back, 0 bases at V and 1 base at J, with 6 bases in the middle. The CDR3 nucleotides read TGTGCCAGCAGTTACTCCCGGGAGAACACTGAAGCTTTCTTT. This sequence encodes CASSYSRENTEAFF.

This chain's CDR3 is CAISESKAGLAKNIQYF. CDR3 in DNA: TGTGCCATCAGTGAGTCGAAGGCAGGACTAGCCAAAAACATTCAGTACTTC. V is TRBV10-3 and J is TRBJ2-4; possible D gene TRBD2, 5 bases. The germline V gene encodes CDR1 ENHRY and CDR2 SYGVKD. Trimming pared 0 bases from V and 0 bases from J, leaving 12 bases between. This CDR3 has 17 residues.

This clone was observed a single time. The V call is TRBV5-4, the J call TRBJ2-3, with D unresolved. Germline lookup yields CDR1 SGHNT and CDR2 YYREEE (reference sequence). This CDR3 contains 13 residues. V lost 1 base, J lost 5 bases, and 8 bases lay in between. As DNA, the CDR3 is TGTGCCAGCAGCTTGAGGCGCGGAGATACGCAGTATTTT. Amino acids: CASSLRRGDTQYF.

The chain recombines TRBV2 with TRBJ2-5, with a weak D call TRBD2 (5 bases). Deletions cut 8 bases from V and 3 bases from J, with 19 bases between. CDR1 and CDR2 from the germline V gene are SNHLY and FYNNEI. The CDR3 length is 15 residues. CDR3 amino acids: CASRGLPRREETQYF. CDR3 nucleotides: TGTGCCAGCCGGGGTCTTCCTAGGCGGGAAGAGACCCAGTACTTC.

The sample holds one count of this clone. The chain recombines TRBV3-1 (or the pseudogene TRBV3-2) with TRBJ2-4; 8 nucleotides line up with TRBD2. Germline V gene data show CDR1 as LGHDT and CDR2 as YNNKEL (reference sequence). The junction had 10 bases not matched to a gene; V was cut back by 4 bases and J by 8 bases. The length of the CDR3 is 15 residues. CDR3 bases: TGTGCCAGCAGCCTCTTGCCCGGGGGGGCGGACATTCAGTACTTC. This gives the protein CASSLLPGGADIQYF.

The CDR3 nucleotides are TGCGCCAGCAGCTCACTGATCGGGACAGGGATTGGCTACACCTTC. Its translation is CASSSLIGTGIGYTF. The chain combines TRBV5-1 with TRBJ1-2; 9 positions agree with TRBD1. Unmatched junction bases numbered 10, after V lost 3 bases and J lost 7 bases. Germline CDR1 reads SGHRS; CDR2 reads YFSETQ. The CDR3 extends over 15 amino acids. Filled out from reference TRBV5-1 and TRBJ1-2, the complete variable domain reads KAGVTQTPRYLIKTRGQQVTLSCSPISGHRSVSWYQQTPGQGLQFLFEYFSETQRNKGNFPGRFSGRQFSNSRSEMNVSTLELGDSALYLCASSSLIGTGIGYTFGSGTRLTVV.

The rearrangement uses TRBV27 and TRBJ1-5; D remains unclear. Germline values: CDR1 MNHEY, CDR2 SMNVEV (reference sequence). Trimming stripped 3 bases from V and 4 bases from J, with 7 bases between. This CDR3 has 13 residues. The CDR3 region is CASSFSGNQPQHF. In DNA form, the CDR3 reads TGTGCCAGCAGTTTTTCAGGTAATCAGCCCCAGCATTTT.

The chain recombines TRBV12-3 or TRBV12-4 with TRBJ1-5; 7 bases agree with TRBD1. Losses at the gene ends were 3 bases for V and 11 bases for J; bases not matched to a gene: 4. This CDR3 contains 12 residues. CDR3 residues: CASSFPRGTQHF. The CDR3, as DNA: TGTGCCAGCAGTTTCCCCAGGGGGACCCAGCATTTT.

The gene calls are TRBV6-5 and TRBJ1-1, with TRBD1 matching over 7 bases. The germline CDR1 and CDR2 sequences are MNHEY and SVGAGI. J lost 5 bases, V lost 6 bases, and 9 bases had no gene match. CDR3 size: 14 residues. The CDR3 spells CASSYTRQGTEAFF. The CDR3, as DNA: TGTGCCAGCAGCTACACCCGACAGGGAACTGAAGCTTTCTTT.